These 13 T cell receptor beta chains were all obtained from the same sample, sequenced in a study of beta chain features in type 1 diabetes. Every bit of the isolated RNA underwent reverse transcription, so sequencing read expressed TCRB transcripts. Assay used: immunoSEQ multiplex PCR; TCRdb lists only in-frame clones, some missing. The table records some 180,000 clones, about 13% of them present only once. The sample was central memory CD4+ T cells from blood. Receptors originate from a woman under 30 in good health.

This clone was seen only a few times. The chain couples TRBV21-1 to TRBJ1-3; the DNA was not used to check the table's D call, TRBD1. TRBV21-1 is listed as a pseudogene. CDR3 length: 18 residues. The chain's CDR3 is CASSKAPGQSYSGNTIYF. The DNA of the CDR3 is TGTGCCAGCAGCAAAGCACCGGGACAGAGCTACTCTGGAAACACCATATATTTT.

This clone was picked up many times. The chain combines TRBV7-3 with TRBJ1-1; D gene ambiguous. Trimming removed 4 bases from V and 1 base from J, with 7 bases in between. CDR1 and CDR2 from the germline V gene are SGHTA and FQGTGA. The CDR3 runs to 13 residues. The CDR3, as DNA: TGTGCCAGCAGCTCCCTGGCGAACACTGAAGCTTTCTTT. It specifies CASSSLANTEAFF.

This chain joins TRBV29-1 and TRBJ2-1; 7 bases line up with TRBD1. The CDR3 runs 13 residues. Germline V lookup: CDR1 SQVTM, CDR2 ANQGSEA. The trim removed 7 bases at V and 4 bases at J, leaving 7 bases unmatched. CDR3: CSARQGLYNEQFF. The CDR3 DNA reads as TGCAGCGCTCGACAGGGCCTTTACAATGAGCAGTTCTTC.

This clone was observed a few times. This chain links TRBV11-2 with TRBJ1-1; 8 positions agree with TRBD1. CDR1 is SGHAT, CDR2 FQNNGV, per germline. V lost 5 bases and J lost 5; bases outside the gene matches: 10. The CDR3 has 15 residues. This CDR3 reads CASSPRDRWGTEAFF. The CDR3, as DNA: TGTGCCAGCAGCCCGCGGGACAGGTGGGGAACTGAAGCTTTCTTT.

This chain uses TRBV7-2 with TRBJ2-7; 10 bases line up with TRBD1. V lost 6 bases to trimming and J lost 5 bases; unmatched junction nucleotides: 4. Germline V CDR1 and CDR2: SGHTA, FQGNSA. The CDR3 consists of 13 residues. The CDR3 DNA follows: TGTGCCAGCAGTTGGGACAGGGGCAACGAGCAGTACTTC. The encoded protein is CASSWDRGNEQYF.

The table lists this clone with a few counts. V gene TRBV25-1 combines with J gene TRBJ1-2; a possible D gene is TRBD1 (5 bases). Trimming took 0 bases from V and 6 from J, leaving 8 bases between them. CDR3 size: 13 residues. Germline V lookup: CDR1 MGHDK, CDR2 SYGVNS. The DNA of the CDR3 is TGTGCCAGCAGTGAATACCCAGGGAATGGCTACACCTTC. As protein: CASSEYPGNGYTF.

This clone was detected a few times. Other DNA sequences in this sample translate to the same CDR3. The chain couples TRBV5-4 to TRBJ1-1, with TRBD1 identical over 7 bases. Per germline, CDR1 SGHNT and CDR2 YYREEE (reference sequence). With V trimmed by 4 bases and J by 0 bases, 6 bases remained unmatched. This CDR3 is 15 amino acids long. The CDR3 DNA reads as TGTGCCAGCAGCCGAACGGACAGGTTGAACACTGAAGCTTTCTTT. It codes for CASSRTDRLNTEAFF. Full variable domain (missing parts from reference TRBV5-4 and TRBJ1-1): ETGVTQSPTHLIKTRGQQVTLRCSSQSGHNTVSWYQQALGQGPQFIFQYYREEENGRGNFPPRFSGLQFPNYSSELNVNALELDDSALYLCASSRTDRLNTEAFFGQGTRLTVV.

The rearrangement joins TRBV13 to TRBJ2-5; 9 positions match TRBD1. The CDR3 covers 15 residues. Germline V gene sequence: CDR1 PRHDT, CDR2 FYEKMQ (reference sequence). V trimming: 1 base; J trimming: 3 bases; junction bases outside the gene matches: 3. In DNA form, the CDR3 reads TGTGCCAGCAGCTTAGTAGGGACAGGGAAAGAGACCCAGTACTTC. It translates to CASSLVGTGKETQYF.

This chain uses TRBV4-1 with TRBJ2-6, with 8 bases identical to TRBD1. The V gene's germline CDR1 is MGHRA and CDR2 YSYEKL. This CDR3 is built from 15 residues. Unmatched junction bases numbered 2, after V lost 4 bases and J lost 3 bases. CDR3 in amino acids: CASSRDRNGANVLTF. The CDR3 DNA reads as TGCGCCAGCAGCCGGGACAGGAATGGGGCCAACGTCCTGACTTTC.

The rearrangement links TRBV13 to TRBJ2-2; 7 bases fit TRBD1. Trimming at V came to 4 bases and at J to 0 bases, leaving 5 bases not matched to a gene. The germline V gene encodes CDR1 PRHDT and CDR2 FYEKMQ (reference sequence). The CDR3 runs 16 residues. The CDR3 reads CASSSTGTANTGELFF. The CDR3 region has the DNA TGTGCCAGCAGCTCGACCGGGACAGCGAACACCGGGGAGCTGTTTTTT. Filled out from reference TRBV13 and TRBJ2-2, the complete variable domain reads AAGVIQSPRHLIKEKRETATLKCYPIPRHDTVYWYQQGPGQDPQFLISFYEKMQSDKGSIPDRFSAQQFSDYHSELNMSSLELGDSALYFCASSSTGTANTGELFFGEGSRLTVL.

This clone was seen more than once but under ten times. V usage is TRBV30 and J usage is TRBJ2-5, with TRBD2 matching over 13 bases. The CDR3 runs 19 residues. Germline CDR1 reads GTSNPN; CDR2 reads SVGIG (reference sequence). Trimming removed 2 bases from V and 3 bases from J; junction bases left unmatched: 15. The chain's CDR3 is CAWSRRRRTSGSQKETQYF. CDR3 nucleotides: TGTGCCTGGAGTCGCCGGCGGCGGACTAGCGGGAGTCAGAAAGAGACCCAGTACTTC.

CDR3 coding DNA: TGTGCCAGCACTCTTAACAATGAGCAGTTCTTC. Translating gives CASTLNNEQFF. The chain uses TRBV6-6 and TRBJ2-1, with D hard to call. This CDR3 is built from 11 residues. Trimming removed 7 bases from V and 5 bases from J, with 6 bases in between. CDR1 and CDR2 (germline): MNHNY, SVGAGI (reference sequence).

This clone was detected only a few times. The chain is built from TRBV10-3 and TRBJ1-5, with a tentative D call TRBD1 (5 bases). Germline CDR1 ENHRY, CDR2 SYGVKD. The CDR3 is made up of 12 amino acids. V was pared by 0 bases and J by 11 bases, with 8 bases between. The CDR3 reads CAISESTASQHF. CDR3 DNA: TGTGCCATCAGTGAGTCGACAGCATCCCAGCATTTT.